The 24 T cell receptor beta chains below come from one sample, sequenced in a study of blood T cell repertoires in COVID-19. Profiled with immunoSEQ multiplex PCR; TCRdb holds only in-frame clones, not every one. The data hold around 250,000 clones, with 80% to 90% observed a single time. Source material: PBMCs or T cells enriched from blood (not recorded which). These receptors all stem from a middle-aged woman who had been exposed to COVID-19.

The CDR3, as DNA: TGTGCCAGCAGCCAAGATCAGGATCAGCCCCAGCATTTT. It codes for CASSQDQDQPQHF. This sequence joins TRBV4-2 and TRBJ1-5; D remains unclear. The V and J ends lost 0 bases and 5 bases respectively, with 5 bases between them. This CDR3 has 13 residues. Germline CDR1 reads LGHNA; CDR2 reads YNFKEQ.

The DNA for the CDR3 is TGTGCCAGCATTGGGGAGAGGGGCTACACCTTC. As protein: CASIGERGYTF. The rearrangement links TRBV28 to TRBJ1-2; D is undetermined. CDR1 and CDR2 (germline): MDHEN, SYDVKM. The CDR3 sequence is 11 residues long. Trimming stripped 7 bases from V and 8 bases from J, with 11 bases between.

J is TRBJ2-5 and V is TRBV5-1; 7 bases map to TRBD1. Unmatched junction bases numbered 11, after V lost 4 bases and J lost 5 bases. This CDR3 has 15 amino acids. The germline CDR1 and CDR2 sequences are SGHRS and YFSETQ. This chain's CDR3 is CASSRSDRERETQYF. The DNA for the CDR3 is TGCGCCAGCAGCAGGTCCGACAGGGAGAGGGAGACCCAGTACTTC.

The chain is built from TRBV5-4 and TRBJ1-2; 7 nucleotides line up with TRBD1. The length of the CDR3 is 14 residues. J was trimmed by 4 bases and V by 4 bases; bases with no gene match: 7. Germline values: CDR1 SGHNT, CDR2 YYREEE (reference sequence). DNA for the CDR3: TGTGCCAGCAGCGGAAGGGACAGACTCTATGGCTACACCTTC. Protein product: CASSGRDRLYGYTF. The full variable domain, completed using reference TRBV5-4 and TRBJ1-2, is ETGVTQSPTHLIKTRGQQVTLRCSSQSGHNTVSWYQQALGQGPQFIFQYYREEENGRGNFPPRFSGLQFPNYSSELNVNALELDDSALYLCASSGRDRLYGYTFGSGTRLTVV.

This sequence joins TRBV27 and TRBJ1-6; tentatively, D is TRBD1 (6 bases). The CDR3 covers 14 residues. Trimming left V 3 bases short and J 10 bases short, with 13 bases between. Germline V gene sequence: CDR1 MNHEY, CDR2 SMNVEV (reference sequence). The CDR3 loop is CASSFPGVRSPLHF. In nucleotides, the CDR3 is TGTGCCAGCAGTTTCCCAGGGGTTCGGTCACCCCTCCACTTT.

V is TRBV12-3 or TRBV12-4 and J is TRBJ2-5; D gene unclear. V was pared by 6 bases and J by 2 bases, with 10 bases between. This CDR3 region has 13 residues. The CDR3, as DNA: TGTGCCAGCAGCCCAAGCGAGCAAGAGACCCAGTACTTC. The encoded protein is CASSPSEQETQYF.

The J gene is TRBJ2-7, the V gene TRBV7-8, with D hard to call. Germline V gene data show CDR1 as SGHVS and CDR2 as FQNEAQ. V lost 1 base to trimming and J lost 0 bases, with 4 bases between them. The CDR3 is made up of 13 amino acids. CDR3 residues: CASSLVNSYEQYF. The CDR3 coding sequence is TGTGCCAGCAGCTTAGTCAACTCCTACGAGCAGTACTTC.

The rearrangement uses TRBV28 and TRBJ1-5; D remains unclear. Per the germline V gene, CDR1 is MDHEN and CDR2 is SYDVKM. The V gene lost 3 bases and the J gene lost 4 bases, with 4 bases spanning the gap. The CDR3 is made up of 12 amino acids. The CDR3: CASSFTNQPQHF. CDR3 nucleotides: TGTGCCAGCAGTTTCACAAATCAGCCCCAGCATTTT. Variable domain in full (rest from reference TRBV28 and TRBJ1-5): DVKVTQSSRYLVKRTGEKVFLECVQDMDHENMFWYRQDPGLGLRLIYFSYDVKMKEKGDIPEGYSVSREKKERFSLILESASTNQTSMYLCASSFTNQPQHFGDGTRLSIL.

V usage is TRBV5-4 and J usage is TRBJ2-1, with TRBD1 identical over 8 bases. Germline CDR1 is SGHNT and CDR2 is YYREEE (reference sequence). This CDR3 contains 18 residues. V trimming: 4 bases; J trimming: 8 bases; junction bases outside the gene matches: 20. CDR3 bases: TGTGCCAGCAGCCATACAAGGACAGGGCTTGCGCGGTGGGATGAGCAGTTCTTC. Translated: CASSHTRTGLARWDEQFF.

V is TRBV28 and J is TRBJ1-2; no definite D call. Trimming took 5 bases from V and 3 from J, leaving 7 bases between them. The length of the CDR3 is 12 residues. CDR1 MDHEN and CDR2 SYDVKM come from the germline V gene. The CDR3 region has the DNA TGTGCCAGCAGTCAGGCTCACTATGGCTACACCTTC. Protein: CASSQAHYGYTF.

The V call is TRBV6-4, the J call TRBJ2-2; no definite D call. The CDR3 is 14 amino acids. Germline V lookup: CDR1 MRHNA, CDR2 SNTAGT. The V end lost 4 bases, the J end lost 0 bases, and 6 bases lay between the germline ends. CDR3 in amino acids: CASSAQANTGELFF. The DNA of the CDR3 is TGTGCCAGCAGTGCGCAGGCGAACACCGGGGAGCTGTTTTTT.

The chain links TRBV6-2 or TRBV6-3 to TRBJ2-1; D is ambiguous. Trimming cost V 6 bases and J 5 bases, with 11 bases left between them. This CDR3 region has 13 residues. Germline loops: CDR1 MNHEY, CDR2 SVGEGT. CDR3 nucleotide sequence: TGTGCCAGCAGCTATTTAAATGACAATGAGCAGTTCTTC. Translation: CASSYLNDNEQFF.

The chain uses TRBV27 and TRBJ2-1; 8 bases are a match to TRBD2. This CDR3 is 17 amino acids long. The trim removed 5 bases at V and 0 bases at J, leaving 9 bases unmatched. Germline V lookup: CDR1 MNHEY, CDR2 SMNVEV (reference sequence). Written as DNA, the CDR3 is TGTGCCAGCAGTCGGATTAGCGGGGTGAGCTCCTACAATGAGCAGTTCTTC. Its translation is CASSRISGVSSYNEQFF.

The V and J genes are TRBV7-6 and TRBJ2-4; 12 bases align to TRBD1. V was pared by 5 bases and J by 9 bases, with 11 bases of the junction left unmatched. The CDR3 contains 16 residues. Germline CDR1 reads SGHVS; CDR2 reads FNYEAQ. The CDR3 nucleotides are TGTGCCAGCAGCCACGGGACAGGGGGCGAGGGGACCATTCAGTACTTC. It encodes CASSHGTGGEGTIQYF.

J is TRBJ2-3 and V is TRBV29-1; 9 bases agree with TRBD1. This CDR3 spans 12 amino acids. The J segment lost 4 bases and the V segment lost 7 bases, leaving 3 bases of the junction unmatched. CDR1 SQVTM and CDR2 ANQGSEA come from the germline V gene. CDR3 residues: CSDRQGADTQYF. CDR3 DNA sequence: TGCAGCGACCGACAGGGGGCAGATACGCAGTATTTT.

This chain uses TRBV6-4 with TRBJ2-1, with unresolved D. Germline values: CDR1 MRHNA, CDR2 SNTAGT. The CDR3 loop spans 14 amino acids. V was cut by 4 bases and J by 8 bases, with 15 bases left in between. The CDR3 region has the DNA TGTGCCAGCAGTGTTTCGGGTAGCTTCGATGAGCAGTTCTTC. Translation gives CASSVSGSFDEQFF.

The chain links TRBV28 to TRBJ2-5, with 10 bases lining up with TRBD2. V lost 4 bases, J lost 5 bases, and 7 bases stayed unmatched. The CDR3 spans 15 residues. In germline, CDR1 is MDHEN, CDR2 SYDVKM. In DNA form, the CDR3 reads TGTGCCAGCAGTTCTAGCGGGGGCCCAAGGGAGACCCAGTACTTC. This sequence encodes CASSSSGGPRETQYF.

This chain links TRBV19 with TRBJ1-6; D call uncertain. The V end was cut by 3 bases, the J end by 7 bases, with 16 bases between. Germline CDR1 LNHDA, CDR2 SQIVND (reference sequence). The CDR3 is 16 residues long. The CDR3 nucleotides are TGTGCCAGTAGTATCATCCCGTGGAGATTCAATTCACCCCTCCACTTT. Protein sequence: CASSIIPWRFNSPLHF.

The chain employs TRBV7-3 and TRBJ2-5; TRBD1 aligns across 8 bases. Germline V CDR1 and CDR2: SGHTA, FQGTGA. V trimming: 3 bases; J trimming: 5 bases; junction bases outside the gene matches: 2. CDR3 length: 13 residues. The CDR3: CASSFDRGETQYF. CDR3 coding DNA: TGTGCCAGCAGCTTCGACAGGGGTGAGACCCAGTACTTC.

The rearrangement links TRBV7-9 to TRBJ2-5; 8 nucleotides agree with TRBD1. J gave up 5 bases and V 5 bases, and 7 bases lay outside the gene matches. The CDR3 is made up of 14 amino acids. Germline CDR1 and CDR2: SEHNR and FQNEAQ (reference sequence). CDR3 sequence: CASSPPGGEETQYF. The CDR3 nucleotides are TGTGCCAGCAGCCCTCCAGGGGGCGAGGAGACCCAGTACTTC.

The CDR3 reads CASSQKTGGEGTGELFF. Here the CDR3 DNA reads TGTGCCAGCAGCCAAAAAACAGGGGGCGAAGGAACCGGGGAGCTGTTTTTT. J is TRBJ2-2 and V is TRBV3-1 (or the pseudogene TRBV3-2); 9 nucleotides match TRBD1. V trimming: 2 bases; J trimming: 5 bases; junction bases outside the gene matches: 9. Germline-derived CDR1 and CDR2 are LGHDT and YNNKEL (reference sequence). The CDR3 spans 17 residues.

The CDR3 DNA is TGTGCCAGCAGACCCACAGGGTCCCAGGGCTACACCTTC. Amino acid sequence: CASRPTGSQGYTF. The V and J genes are TRBV28 and TRBJ1-2; TRBD1 is a possible D gene (6 bases). There are 13 residues in the CDR3. CDR1 is MDHEN and CDR2 is SYDVKM in the germline V gene. V gave up 6 bases and J gave up 8 bases, with 16 bases separating them.

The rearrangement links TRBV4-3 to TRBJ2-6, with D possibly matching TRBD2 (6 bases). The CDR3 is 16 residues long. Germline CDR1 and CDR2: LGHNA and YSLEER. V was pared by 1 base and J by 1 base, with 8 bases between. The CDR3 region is CASSQVGRSGANVLTF. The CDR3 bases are TGCGCCAGCAGCCAAGTGGGGAGGTCTGGGGCCAACGTCCTGACTTTC.

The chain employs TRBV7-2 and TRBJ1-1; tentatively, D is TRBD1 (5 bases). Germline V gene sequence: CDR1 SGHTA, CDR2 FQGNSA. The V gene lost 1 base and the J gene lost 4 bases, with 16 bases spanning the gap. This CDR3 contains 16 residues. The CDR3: CASSLVGGGKGTEAFF. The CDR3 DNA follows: TGTGCCAGCAGCTTAGTCGGGGGTGGTAAGGGCACTGAAGCTTTCTTT.